These T cell receptor beta chains were read from a single sample in a study of T cells in Graves' hyperthyroidism and ophthalmopathy. TCRdb reprocessed the multiplex PCR reads via MiXCR and lists one record per CDR3 protein. The sample has 500,000 to 700,000 distinct CDR3 sequences, 16% seen once. The sequenced sample was blood. Receptors were obtained from a young woman with Graves' hyperthyroidism. The CDR3 runs from the conserved cysteine through the conserved F or W. A D gene is named only where the DNA matches it firmly. Not every row has a clone size; where given, it reads once, few, many or a size class.

>TRBV10-1|.|TRBJ2-3|.
TGCGCCAGCAGCCCCAGACTTGACGGGGCAGATACGCAGTATTTT
CASSPRLDGADTQYF
>TRBV7-9|.|TRBJ1-6|many
TGTGCCAGCAGCTTAGGGAATAATTCACCCCTCCACTTT
CASSLGNNSPLHF
>TRBV4-3|.|TRBJ2-2|.
TGCGCCAGCAGCCCCCGGACAGCGAACACCGGGGAGCTGTTTTTT
CASSPRTANTGELFF
>TRBV7-9|TRBD2|TRBJ2-5|many
TGTGCCAGCAGCTCAAGGACTAGCGCCCTCGGGGAGACCCAGTACTTC
CASSSRTSALGETQYF
>TRBV9|.|TRBJ2-7|many
TGTGCCAGCAGCGGACGCAGGGATTCCTACGAGCAGTACTTC
CASSGRRDSYEQYF
>TRBV2|TRBD1|TRBJ1-5|many
TGTGCCAGCAGTACCGGGACAGTAAGCAATCAGCCCCAGCATTTT
CASSTGTVSNQPQHF
>TRBV20-1|.|TRBJ2-5|.
TGCAGTGCTAGTCTCCAGACCCCCTCCCAAGAGACCCAGTACTTC
CSASLQTPSQETQYF
>TRBV28|.|TRBJ1-5|many
TGTGCCAGTAGGCCAGGGGCATTTAGCAATCAGCCCCAGCATTTT
CASRPGAFSNQPQHF
>TRBV20-1|TRBD1|TRBJ1-6|many
TGCAGTGCTAAAGGACAGGAAGACGTCGGGTCCCTCCACTTT
CSAKGQEDVGSLHF
>TRBV6-1|.|TRBJ2-2|.
TGTGCCAGCTCCCCGGGGTGGGAAAGAGACACCGGGGAGCTGTTTTTT
CASSPGWERDTGELFF
>TRBV5-5|.|TRBJ1-1|few
TGTGCCAGCAGCTTGGAGCCAGGGAGTGACACTGAAGCTTTCTTT
CASSLEPGSDTEAFF
>TRBV7-8|TRBD2|TRBJ2-1|.
TGTGCCAGCGGGCTACTAGCGGGGGCGTACAATGAGCAGTTCTTC
CASGLLAGAYNEQFF
>TRBV4-1|.|TRBJ2-1|.
TGCGCCAGCAGCCAAGGTGGAGTGGGAGGTAATGAGCAGTTCTTC
CASSQGGVGGNEQFF
>TRBV7-9|.|TRBJ2-1|many
TGTGCCAGCAGCTGGGTCTTGAGCTCCTACAATGAGCAGTTCTTC
CASSWVLSSYNEQFF
>TRBV24-1|TRBD2|TRBJ2-2|few
TGTGCCACCAGGGGGACTAGCGGGGTCACCGGGGAGCTGTTTTTT
CATRGTSGVTGELFF
>TRBV4-3|.|TRBJ2-7|few
TGCGCCAGCAGCCAAGAGTCGACTACCGCCTACGAGCAGTACTTC
CASSQESTTAYEQYF
>TRBV6-5|TRBD2|TRBJ2-2|many
TGTGCCAGCAGTTACTGGGGGGGTGACACCGGGGAGCTGTTTTTT
CASSYWGGDTGELFF
>TRBV7-2|TRBD1|TRBJ2-7|.
TGTGCCAGCAGCTTAGTTCCAAGACAGGGGAGCAACGAGCAGTACTTC
CASSLVPRQGSNEQYF
>TRBV12-3/TRBV12-4|TRBD1|TRBJ1-5|.
TGTGCCAGCAGTTTAGCGTCTCCTACAGGGGTCTCAAATCAGCCCCAGCATTTT
CASSLASPTGVSNQPQHF
>TRBV20-1|.|TRBJ2-2|once
TGCAGTGCTAGCGATCCGGACGCCGGGGAGCTGTTTTTT
CSASDPDAGELFF
>TRBV12-3/TRBV12-4|.|TRBJ1-1|many
TGTGCCAGCAGTTATACAGGGTACACTGAAGCTTTCTTT
CASSYTGYTEAFF
>TRBV27|TRBD1|TRBJ1-1|many
TGTGCCAGCAGTCTCACTCGGACAGGGAACGTCGACACTGAAGCTTTCTTT
CASSLTRTGNVDTEAFF
>TRBV7-3|.|TRBJ1-5|many
TGTGCCAGCAGCCTTACTACAGAACAGCCCCAGCATTTT
CASSLTTEQPQHF
>TRBV7-9|.|TRBJ1-2|many
TGTGCCAGCAGCTCAGGGAACGCGTATGGCTACACCTTC
CASSSGNAYGYTF
>TRBV11-1|TRBD2|TRBJ2-5|.
TGTGCCAGCAAGGGACTAGCGGGGGAGGAGACCCAGTACTTC
CASKGLAGEETQYF
>TRBV20-1|TRBD2|TRBJ2-5|few
TGCAGTGCCCATACTAGCGGGAGGGGGGAGACCCAGTACTTC
CSAHTSGRGETQYF
>TRBV7-9|.|TRBJ1-4|many
TGTGCCACCAAACCCCAGGGATCAACTAATGAAAAACTGTTTTTT
CATKPQGSTNEKLFF
>TRBV10-1|.|TRBJ2-6|few
TGCGCCAGCAGTGAGACCGGGACTGGGGCCAACGTCCTGACTTTC
CASSETGTGANVLTF
>TRBV6-1|.|TRBJ1-1|many
TGTGCCAGCAGCCCCATAGAGAACACTGAAGCTTTCTTT
CASSPIENTEAFF
>TRBV27|.|TRBJ2-1|.
TGTGCCAGCAGAGCATTAAAACGGGGGGCCGAGTTCTTC
CASRALKRGAEFF
>TRBV6-1|TRBD2|TRBJ2-7|many
TGTGCCAGCAGTATCGGACTAGCGGGAGGGAGGTACGAGCAGTACTTC
CASSIGLAGGRYEQYF
>TRBV18|.|TRBJ2-3|many
TGTGCCAGCTCCGATTTCGCTTTGGATACGCAGTATTTT
CASSDFALDTQYF
>TRBV7-8|.|TRBJ2-7|many
TGTGCCAGCAGCTTAGGAATCCACGAGCAGTACTTC
CASSLGIHEQYF
>TRBV30|.|TRBJ2-3|many
TGTGCCTGGGACAATTGGGGAGAAGATACGCAGTATTTT
CAWDNWGEDTQYF
>TRBV20-1|.|TRBJ1-2|many
TGCAGTGCTAGAGCAGGGGATGGCTACACCTTC
CSARAGDGYTF
>TRBV7-2|TRBD2|TRBJ2-1|many
TGTGCCAGCAGCTCTAGCGGGAGAAATGAGCAGTTCTTC
CASSSSGRNEQFF
>TRBV2|.|TRBJ1-1|few
TGTGCCAGCATTACTAGGGACGGCGGAGAGGCTTTCTTT
CASITRDGGEAFF
>TRBV18|.|TRBJ1-5|few
TGTGCCAGCTCAAGGGATTATAGCAATCAGCCCCAGCATTTT
CASSRDYSNQPQHF
>TRBV20-1|.|TRBJ1-5|many
TGCAGTGCTGGGGATGTTCTTGGGAGGCAGCCCCAGCATTTT
CSAGDVLGRQPQHF
>TRBV15|.|TRBJ2-1|few
TGTGCCACCAGCAAGCCCCCGGGGAGATCCTACAATGAGCAGTTCTTC
CATSKPPGRSYNEQFF
>TRBV20-1|.|TRBJ1-4|few
TGCAGTGCTAGGGAAGTGGGAAAAGGAAAACTGTTTTTT
CSAREVGKGKLFF
>TRBV3-1|.|TRBJ2-2|.
TGTGCCAGCAGCCAAGTAACCGGGAGAACATGGAGCGGGGAGCTGTTTTTT
CASSQVTGRTWSGELFF
>TRBV7-9|.|TRBJ1-2|.
TGTGCCAGCAGCCCCCCGGGGCCATGGGGCTACACCTTC
CASSPPGPWGYTF
>TRBV20-1|.|TRBJ2-5|many
TGCAGTGCCTGGAAGGGGAAGGAGTCGGAGACCCAGTACTTC
CSAWKGKESETQYF
>TRBV5-1|TRBD2|TRBJ2-7|many
TGCGCCAGCAGCCCGGCGGGGGGAGCGGGAGTCGAGGAGCAGTACTTC
CASSPAGGAGVEEQYF
>TRBV12-3/TRBV12-4|.|TRBJ1-2|many
TGTGCCAGCAGCCACCCTAGAGGGGGAAACTATGGCTACACCTTC
CASSHPRGGNYGYTF
>TRBV2|.|TRBJ1-3|many
TGTGCCAGCAGTGAAGGAGACACCATATATTTT
CASSEGDTIYF
>TRBV5-6|.|TRBJ2-1|many
TGTGCCAGCAGCTTGCATTGGGGCGGGGGCGGTAGCTCCTACAATGAGCAGTTCTTC
CASSLHWGGGGSSYNEQFF